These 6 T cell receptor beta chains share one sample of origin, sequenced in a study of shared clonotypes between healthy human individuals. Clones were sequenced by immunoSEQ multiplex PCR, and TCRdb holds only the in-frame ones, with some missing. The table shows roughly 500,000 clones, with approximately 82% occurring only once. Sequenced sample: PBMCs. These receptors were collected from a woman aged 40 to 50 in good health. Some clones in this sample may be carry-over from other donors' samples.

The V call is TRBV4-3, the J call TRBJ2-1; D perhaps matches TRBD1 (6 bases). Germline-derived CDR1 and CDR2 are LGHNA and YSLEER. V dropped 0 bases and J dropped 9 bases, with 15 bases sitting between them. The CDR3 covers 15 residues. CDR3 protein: CASSQDPSGVREQFF. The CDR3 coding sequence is TGCGCCAGCAGCCAAGATCCCTCAGGGGTCCGTGAGCAGTTCTTC.

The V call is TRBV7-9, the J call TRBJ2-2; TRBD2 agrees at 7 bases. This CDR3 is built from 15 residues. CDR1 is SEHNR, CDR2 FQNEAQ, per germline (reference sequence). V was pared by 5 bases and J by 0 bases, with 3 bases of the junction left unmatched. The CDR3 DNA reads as TGTGCCAGCAGCCTGGGGAGGGCGAACACCGGGGAGCTGTTTTTT. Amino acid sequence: CASSLGRANTGELFF. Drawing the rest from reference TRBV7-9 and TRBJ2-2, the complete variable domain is DTGVSQNPRHKITKRGQNVTFRCDPISEHNRLYWYRQTLGQGPEFLTYFQNEAQLEKSRLLSDRFSAERPKGSFSTLEIQRTEQGDSAMYLCASSLGRANTGELFFGEGSRLTVL.

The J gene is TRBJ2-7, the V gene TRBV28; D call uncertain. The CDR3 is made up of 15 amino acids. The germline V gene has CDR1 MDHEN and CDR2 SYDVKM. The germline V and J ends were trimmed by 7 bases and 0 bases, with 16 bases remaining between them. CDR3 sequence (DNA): TGTGCCAGCACCTATTCGATGGGTTTCTCCTACGAGCAGTACTTC. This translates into CASTYSMGFSYEQYF. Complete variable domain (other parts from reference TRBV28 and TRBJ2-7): DVKVTQSSRYLVKRTGEKVFLECVQDMDHENMFWYRQDPGLGLRLIYFSYDVKMKEKGDIPEGYSVSREKKERFSLILESASTNQTSMYLCASTYSMGFSYEQYFGPGTRLTVT.

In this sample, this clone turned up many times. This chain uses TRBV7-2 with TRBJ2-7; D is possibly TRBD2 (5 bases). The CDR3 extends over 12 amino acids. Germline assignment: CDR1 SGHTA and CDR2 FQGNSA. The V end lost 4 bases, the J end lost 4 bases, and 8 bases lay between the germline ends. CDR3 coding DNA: TGTGCCAGCAGCTCGAGCGGTTACGAGCAGTACTTC. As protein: CASSSSGYEQYF.

This CDR3 reads CASRMTSTPPPLHF. The CDR3, as DNA: TGCGCCAGCAGGATGACATCTACCCCGCCACCCCTCCACTTT. This sequence joins TRBV5-1 and TRBJ1-6; the D is unclear. Germline V gene sequence: CDR1 SGHRS, CDR2 YFSETQ. The CDR3 contains 14 residues. Between the trimmed V and J ends, which lost 5 bases and 11 bases, there was a span of 17 bases.

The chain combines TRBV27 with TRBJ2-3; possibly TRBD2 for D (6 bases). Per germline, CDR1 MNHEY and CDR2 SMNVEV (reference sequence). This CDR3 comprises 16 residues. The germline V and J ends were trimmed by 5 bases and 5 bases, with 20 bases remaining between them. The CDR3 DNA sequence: TGTGCCAGCAGTCACCACGGCGCGGGAACCGTAGATACGCAGTATTTT. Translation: CASSHHGAGTVDTQYF.